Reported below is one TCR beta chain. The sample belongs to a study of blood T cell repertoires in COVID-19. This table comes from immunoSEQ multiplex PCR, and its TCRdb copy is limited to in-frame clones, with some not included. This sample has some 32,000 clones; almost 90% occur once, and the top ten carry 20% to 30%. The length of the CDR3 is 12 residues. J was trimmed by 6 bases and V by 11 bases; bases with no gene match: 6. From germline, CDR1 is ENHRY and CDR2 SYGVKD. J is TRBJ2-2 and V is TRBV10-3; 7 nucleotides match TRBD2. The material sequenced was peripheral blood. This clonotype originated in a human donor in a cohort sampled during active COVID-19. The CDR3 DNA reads TGTGCCGTAGGACTAGAGGCCGGGGAGCTGTTTTTT. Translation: CAVGLEAGELFF.